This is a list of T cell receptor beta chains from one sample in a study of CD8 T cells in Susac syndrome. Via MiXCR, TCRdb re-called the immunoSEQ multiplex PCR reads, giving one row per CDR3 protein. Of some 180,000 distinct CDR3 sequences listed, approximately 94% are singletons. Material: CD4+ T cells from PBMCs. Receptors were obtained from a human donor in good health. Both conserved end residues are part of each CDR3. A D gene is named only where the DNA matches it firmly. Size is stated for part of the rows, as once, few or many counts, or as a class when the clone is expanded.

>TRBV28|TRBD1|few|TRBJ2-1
CASSLTGSYNEQFF
TGTGCCAGCAGTCTGACAGGGTCCTACAATGAGCAGTTCTTC
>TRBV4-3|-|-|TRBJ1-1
CASSPSGGRWTEAFF
TGCGCCAGCAGCCCGAGTGGGGGTCGATGGACTGAAGCTTTCTTT
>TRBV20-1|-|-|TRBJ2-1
CSAPVLTNEQFF
TGCAGTGCCCCAGTATTAACCAATGAGCAGTTCTTC
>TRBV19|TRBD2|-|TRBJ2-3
CASSVLAGATTDTQYF
TGTGCCAGTAGTGTCCTAGCGGGAGCCACCACAGATACGCAGTATTTT
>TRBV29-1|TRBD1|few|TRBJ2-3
CSVTGQSTDTQYF
TGCAGCGTCACGGGACAGAGCACAGATACGCAGTATTTT
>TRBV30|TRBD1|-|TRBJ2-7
CAWSGDRGPYEQYF
TGTGCCTGGAGCGGGGACAGGGGGCCGTACGAGCAGTACTTC
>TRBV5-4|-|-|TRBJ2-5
CASSLRDLMETQYF
TGTGCCAGCAGCTTAAGGGATCTGATGGAGACCCAGTACTTC
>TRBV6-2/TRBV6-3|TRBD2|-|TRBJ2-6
CASSYGLAGPSGANVLTF
TGTGCCAGCAGTTACGGACTAGCGGGACCCTCTGGGGCCAACGTCCTGACTTTC
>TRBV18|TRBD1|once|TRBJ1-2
CASSRTQQGVGYGYTF
TGTGCCAGCTCACGGACTCAACAGGGGGTAGGCTATGGCTACACCTTC
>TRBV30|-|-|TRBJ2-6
CASDIHSGANVLTF
TGTGCCTCGGACATTCACTCTGGGGCCAACGTCCTGACTTTC
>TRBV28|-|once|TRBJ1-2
CASSLSEGWTALGGYTF
TGTGCCAGCAGTTTATCGGAGGGATGGACAGCATTGGGTGGCTACACCTTC
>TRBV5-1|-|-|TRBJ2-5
CASTRLGPSQETQYF
TGCGCCAGCACCCGACTGGGGCCTTCCCAAGAGACCCAGTACTTC
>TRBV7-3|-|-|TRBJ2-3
CASSPLGQSTDTQYF
TGTGCCAGCAGCCCCCTGGGCCAAAGCACAGATACGCAGTATTTT
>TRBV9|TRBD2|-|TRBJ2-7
CASSVSGSLAYEQYF
TGTGCCAGCAGCGTTAGCGGGAGTTTGGCCTACGAGCAGTACTTC
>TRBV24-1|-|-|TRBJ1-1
CATRGGNTEAFF
TGTGCCACCCGGGGGGGGAACACTGAAGCTTTCTTT
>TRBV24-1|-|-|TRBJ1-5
CATSDFGNQPQHF
TGTGCCACCAGTGATTTCGGTAATCAGCCCCAGCATTTT
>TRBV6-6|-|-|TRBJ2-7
CASGPPGVRSYEQYF
TGTGCCAGCGGCCCCCCAGGAGTAAGGTCGTACGAGCAGTACTTC
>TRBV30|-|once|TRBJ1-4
CAWDPRGDRNEKLFF
TGTGCCTGGGACCCCCGGGGGGACCGTAATGAAAAACTGTTTTTT
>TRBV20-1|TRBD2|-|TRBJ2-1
CSARGGAGYNEQFF
TGCAGTGCTAGAGGGGGAGCGGGGTACAATGAGCAGTTCTTC
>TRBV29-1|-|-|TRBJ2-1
CSVEDQGDEQFF
TGCAGCGTTGAAGACCAGGGCGATGAGCAGTTCTTC
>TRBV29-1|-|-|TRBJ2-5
CSVSSGFTGIGETQYF
TGCAGCGTGTCCTCCGGGTTTACGGGAATTGGGGAGACCCAGTACTTC
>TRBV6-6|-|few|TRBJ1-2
CASSAQGGYGYTF
TGTGCCAGCAGTGCACAGGGTGGCTATGGCTACACCTTC
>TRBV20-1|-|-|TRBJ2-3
CSARDGQGIPDTQYF
TGCAGTGCTAGAGATGGGCAGGGGATACCAGATACGCAGTATTTT
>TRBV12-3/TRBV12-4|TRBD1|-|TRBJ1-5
CASSLGEGAGDQPQHF
TGTGCCAGCAGTTTAGGGGAGGGGGCGGGCGATCAGCCCCAGCATTTT
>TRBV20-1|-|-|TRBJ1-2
CSARDGGGAVSGYTF
TGCAGTGCTAGAGATGGGGGGGGCGCGGTATCAGGCTACACCTTC
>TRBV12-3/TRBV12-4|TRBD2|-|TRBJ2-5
CASSQRTSGRETQYF
TGTGCCAGCAGTCAACGGACTAGCGGGAGGGAGACCCAGTACTTC
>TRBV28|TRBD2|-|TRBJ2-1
CASRPRRGDNEQFF
TGTGCCAGCAGGCCGAGGCGGGGGGACAATGAGCAGTTCTTC
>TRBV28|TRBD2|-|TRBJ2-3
CASSVRGLAEPDTQYF
TGTGCCAGCAGCGTTAGAGGACTAGCGGAACCAGATACGCAGTATTTT
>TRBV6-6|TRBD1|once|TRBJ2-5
CASSPQQGRAETQYF
TGTGCCAGCAGTCCCCAACAGGGGCGGGCGGAGACCCAGTACTTC
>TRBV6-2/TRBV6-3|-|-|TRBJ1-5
CASSDRAISSPQHF
TGTGCCAGCAGTGACCGGGCCATATCATCGCCCCAGCATTTT
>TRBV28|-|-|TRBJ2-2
CASISRGVTGELFF
TGTGCCAGCATCTCCCGCGGGGTTACCGGGGAGCTGTTTTTT
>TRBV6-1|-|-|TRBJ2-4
CASSEEVLGRVYF
TGTGCCAGCAGTGAAGAAGTCCTGGGACGGGTGTACTTC
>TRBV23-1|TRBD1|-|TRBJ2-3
CAGGGVDRGRETDTQYF
TGCGCCGGGGGGGGAGTGGACAGGGGAAGGGAGACAGATACGCAGTATTTT
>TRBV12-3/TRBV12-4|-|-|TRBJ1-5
CASSDGNQPQHF
TGTGCCAGCAGTGATGGGAACCAGCCCCAGCATTTT
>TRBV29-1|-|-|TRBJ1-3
CSVEFRDGAGNTIYF
TGCAGCGTTGAATTTCGGGACGGAGCTGGAAACACCATATATTTT
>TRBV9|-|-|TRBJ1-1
CASGEGSWTEAFF
TGTGCCAGCGGGGAGGGGAGTTGGACTGAAGCTTTCTTT
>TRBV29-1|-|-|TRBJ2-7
CSAGGGAYEQYF
TGCAGCGCAGGGGGGGGCGCTTACGAGCAGTACTTC
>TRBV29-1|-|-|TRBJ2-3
CSVQPSEGSTDTQYF
TGCAGCGTCCAGCCTAGCGAAGGCTCCACAGATACGCAGTATTTT
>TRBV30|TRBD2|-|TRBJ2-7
CACGLADNYEQYF
TGTGCCTGCGGACTAGCGGACAACTACGAGCAGTACTTC
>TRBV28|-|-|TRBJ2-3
CASSFPGTDTQYF
TGTGCCAGCAGTTTCCCGGGCACAGATACGCAGTATTTT
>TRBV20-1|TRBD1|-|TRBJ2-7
CSATGQDHYEQYF
TGCAGTGCTACCGGACAGGACCACTACGAGCAGTACTTC
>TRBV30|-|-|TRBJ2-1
CAWSVPHEQFF
TGTGCCTGGAGTGTACCCCATGAGCAGTTCTTC
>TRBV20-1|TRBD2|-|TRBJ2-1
CSARLAGESYEQFF
TGCAGTGCTAGACTAGCGGGAGAGAGCTATGAGCAGTTCTTC
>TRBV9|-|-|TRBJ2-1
CASSAPAGNEQFF
TGTGCCAGCAGCGCTCCGGCGGGCAATGAGCAGTTCTTC
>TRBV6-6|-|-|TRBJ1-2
CASSPTVLRGYTF
-
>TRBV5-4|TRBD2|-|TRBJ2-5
CASRPEAGARETQYF
TGTGCCAGCAGACCCGAAGCGGGAGCGCGGGAGACCCAGTACTTC
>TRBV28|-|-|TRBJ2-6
CASSLEQSGANVLTF
TGTGCCAGCAGTTTAGAGCAGAGCGGGGCCAACGTCCTGACTTTC
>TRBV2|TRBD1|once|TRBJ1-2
CASSGDRRSYGYTF
TGTGCCAGCAGTGGGGACAGACGATCCTATGGCTACACCTTC
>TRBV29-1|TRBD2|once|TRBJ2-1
CSVEVRLAAWNEQFF
TGCAGCGTTGAAGTGAGACTAGCGGCGTGGAATGAGCAGTTCTTC
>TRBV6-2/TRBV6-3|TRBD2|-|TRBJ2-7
CASLLAGEYEQYF
TGTGCCAGCCTACTAGCGGGAGAGTACGAGCAGTACTTC
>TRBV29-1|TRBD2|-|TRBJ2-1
CSAASRTSGLNEQFF
TGCAGCGCCGCATCCAGGACTAGCGGCCTCAATGAGCAGTTCTTC
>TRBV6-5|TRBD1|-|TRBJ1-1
CASSYSDRGMTEAFF
TGTGCCAGCAGTTACTCGGACAGGGGGATGACTGAAGCTTTCTTT
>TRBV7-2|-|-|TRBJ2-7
CASSLGGERHEQYF
TGTGCCAGCAGCTTAGGGGGGGAGAGACACGAGCAGTACTTC
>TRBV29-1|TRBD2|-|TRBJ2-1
CSASGLVYNEQFF
TGCAGCGCTTCGGGACTAGTCTACAATGAGCAGTTCTTC
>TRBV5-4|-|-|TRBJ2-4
CASSLNGVNIQYF
TGTGCCAGCAGCTTGAACGGGGTGAACATTCAGTACTTC